This passage covers 28 T cell receptor beta chains from one sample sequenced in a study of shared T cell receptors in the human thymus. Using immunoSEQ multiplex PCR, the repertoire was profiled, and TCRdb retains in-frame clones only, with some absent. The data contain about 380,000 clones, approximately 95% of them singletons. The sequenced sample consisted of thymocytes. Every receptor here comes from a human donor.

The gene calls are TRBV27 and TRBJ2-4; the D is unclear. The CDR3 runs 13 residues. From germline, CDR1 is MNHEY and CDR2 SMNVEV (reference sequence). V was trimmed by 6 bases and J by 7 bases, leaving 13 bases between them. CDR3 nucleotide sequence: TGTGCCAGCAGCACCGCTATTCGGAACATTCAGTACTTC. It yields the protein CASSTAIRNIQYF.

The chain joins TRBV7-8 to TRBJ2-5; 9 nucleotides align to TRBD2. The CDR3 runs 18 residues. Germline V gives CDR1 SGHVS, CDR2 FQNEAQ. The trim removed 2 bases at V and 5 bases at J, leaving 15 bases unmatched. The CDR3 loop reads CASSLILGRSGRYETQYF. For the CDR3, the DNA is TGTGCCAGCAGCTTAATCTTGGGGCGGAGCGGGAGGTATGAGACCCAGTACTTC.

The V gene is TRBV28, the J gene TRBJ2-1, with D possibly matching TRBD2 (6 bases). The CDR3 extends over 12 amino acids. In germline, CDR1 is MDHEN, CDR2 SYDVKM. Trimming took off 10 bases at V and 8 bases at J, with 15 bases between the two ends. The CDR3 region is CATRTTGDEQFF. The DNA of the CDR3 is TGTGCCACGCGGACAACGGGGGATGAGCAGTTCTTC.

The V and J genes are TRBV5-1 and TRBJ2-5, with unresolved D. CDR1 SGHRS and CDR2 YFSETQ come from the germline V gene. Between the trimmed V and J ends, which lost 5 bases and 5 bases, there was a span of 13 bases. There are 13 residues in the CDR3. CDR3 loop: CASSYGGSETQYF. CDR3 DNA: TGCGCCAGCAGTTACGGTGGGTCCGAGACCCAGTACTTC. Together with reference TRBV5-1 and TRBJ2-5, the CDR3 gives the full variable domain: KAGVTQTPRYLIKTRGQQVTLSCSPISGHRSVSWYQQTPGQGLQFLFEYFSETQRNKGNFPGRFSGRQFSNSRSEMNVSTLELGDSALYLCASSYGGSETQYFGPGTRLLVL.

The chain joins TRBV18 to TRBJ1-1; no clear D. Looked up from germline, CDR1 is KGHSH and CDR2 is LQKENI. Trimming took off 3 bases at V and 4 bases at J, with 18 bases between the two ends. This CDR3 has 16 amino acids. Here the CDR3 DNA reads TGTGCCAGCTCACCCAGCAGCGACCCTACCGGCACTGAAGCTTTCTTT. Amino acids: CASSPSSDPTGTEAFF.

This clone showed up just once. The rearrangement joins TRBV6-1 to TRBJ2-7; 9 nucleotides match TRBD2. The CDR3 length is 16 residues. Germline lookup yields CDR1 MNHNS and CDR2 SASEGT. V shed 4 bases, J shed 6 bases, and the junction held 13 bases outside the gene matches. The CDR3 reads CASSGRRGLANSEQYF. The CDR3 region has the DNA TGTGCCAGCAGTGGTAGGAGGGGACTAGCCAATAGCGAGCAGTACTTC.

The chain employs TRBV29-1 and TRBJ1-2, with 8 positions matching TRBD1. This CDR3 contains 14 residues. Germline CDR1 and CDR2: SQVTM and ANQGSEA. V shed 7 bases, J shed 4 bases, and the junction held 11 bases outside the gene matches. For the CDR3, the DNA is TGCAGCGCCGTCCGGGGACAGGATATCTATGGCTACACCTTC. Protein: CSAVRGQDIYGYTF.

The V gene is TRBV5-4, the J gene TRBJ2-3; TRBD2 matches at 10 bases. The V gene end was trimmed by 4 bases and the J gene end by 1 base; junction bases not matched to a gene: 6. Germline CDR1 is SGHNT and CDR2 is YYREEE (reference sequence). The CDR3 length is 16 residues. This CDR3 reads CASSNSGRRRTDTQYF. The DNA for the CDR3 is TGTGCCAGCAGCAATAGCGGGAGGCGGCGCACAGATACGCAGTATTTT.

The rearrangement uses TRBV4-3 and TRBJ2-7, with D perhaps matching TRBD1 (5 bases). CDR3 length: 16 amino acids. The V gene's germline CDR1 is LGHNA and CDR2 YSLEER. Trimming pared 6 bases from V and 2 bases from J, leaving 20 bases between. The CDR3 here is CASSQQQNRRPYEQYF. As DNA, the CDR3 is TGCGCCAGCAGTCAACAACAGAACAGGAGACCCTACGAGCAGTACTTC.

J is TRBJ1-5 and V is TRBV28; 7 bases fit TRBD1. Germline V gene lookup returns CDR1 MDHEN and CDR2 SYDVKM. V lost 11 bases, J lost 4 bases, and 8 bases stayed unmatched. The CDR3 loop spans 13 amino acids. Here the CDR3 reads CASRQGLNQPQHF. The CDR3 DNA sequence: TGTGCCTCACGACAGGGATTAAATCAGCCCCAGCATTTT. The variable domain in full, with the rest retrieved from reference TRBV28 and TRBJ1-5, is DVKVTQSSRYLVKRTGEKVFLECVQDMDHENMFWYRQDPGLGLRLIYFSYDVKMKEKGDIPEGYSVSREKKERFSLILESASTNQTSMYLCASRQGLNQPQHFGDGTRLSIL.

The rearrangement uses TRBV6-1 and TRBJ1-1, with 8 bases lining up with TRBD1. The CDR3 totals 14 residues. The germline gives CDR1 MNHNS, CDR2 SASEGT. Trimming took 7 bases from V and 4 from J; bases not matched to a gene: 8. Here the CDR3 DNA reads TGTGCCAGCATATACATCGACAGGGGCACTGAAGCTTTCTTT. This gives the protein CASIYIDRGTEAFF.

This CDR3 reads CASSLFSVPQETQYF. The CDR3 DNA reads TGTGCCAGCAGCTTATTCTCCGTGCCTCAAGAGACCCAGTACTTC. The rearrangement links TRBV7-3 to TRBJ2-5; D remains unclear. Germline V CDR1 and CDR2: SGHTA, FQGTGA. With 2 bases removed from V and 2 bases from J, the gap between germline ends came to 12 bases. This CDR3 has 15 amino acids.

The CDR3 DNA is TGTGCCAGCAGCCGACCGAGGGGAGGCCAAAACATTCAGTACTTC. Translating it yields CASSRPRGGQNIQYF. The rearrangement links TRBV28 to TRBJ2-4; a possible D gene is TRBD2 (6 bases). The CDR3 length is 15 residues. In germline, CDR1 is MDHEN, CDR2 SYDVKM. Trimming left V 6 bases short and J 5 bases short, with 17 bases between.

This chain uses TRBV18 with TRBJ1-5, with D uncertain. CDR3 size: 12 residues. CDR1 is KGHSH and CDR2 is LQKENI in the germline V gene. Trimming shortened V by 5 bases and J by 7 bases, and 9 bases separated the two germline ends. The chain's CDR3 is CASSTLGQPQHF. The CDR3 DNA follows: TGTGCCAGCTCAACTCTCGGACAGCCCCAGCATTTT.

The chain couples TRBV27 to TRBJ1-5, with D perhaps TRBD1 (5 bases). This CDR3 comprises 13 residues. The germline gives CDR1 MNHEY, CDR2 SMNVEV (reference sequence). V was pared by 5 bases and J by 7 bases, with 12 bases between. CDR3 sequence: CASSEQGPQPQHF. In nucleotides, the CDR3 is TGTGCCAGCAGTGAGCAGGGTCCCCAGCCCCAGCATTTT.

The chain is built from TRBV28 and TRBJ2-5, with 7 nucleotides matching TRBD1. The DNA end is more similar to TRBJ2-7, so the J call may be wrong. Per the germline V gene, CDR1 is MDHEN and CDR2 is SYDVKM. The CDR3 is made up of 14 amino acids. CDR3: CATDKGALVYEQYF. CDR3 coding DNA: TGTGCCACCGATAAGGGGGCGTTAGTCTACGAGCAGTACTTC.

The chain recombines TRBV7-6 with TRBJ2-1, with 7 bases fitting TRBD1. The CDR3 contains 17 residues. Germline trimming cut 1 base from V and 3 bases from J; bases unmatched to any gene: 9. CDR1 and CDR2 from the germline V gene are SGHVS and FNYEAQ. The CDR3 coding sequence is TGTGCCAGCAGCTTAGGAGTCGACAGGGATCACTACAATGAGCAGTTCTTC. Protein: CASSLGVDRDHYNEQFF.

This chain uses TRBV20-1 with TRBJ2-1; D remains unclear. The germline V and J ends were trimmed by 2 bases and 8 bases, with 4 bases remaining between them. This CDR3 has 10 residues. Germline-derived CDR1 and CDR2 are DFQATT and SNEGSKA (reference sequence). CDR3 nucleotides: TGCAGTGCTAGAAGCCATGAGCAGTTCTTC. This translates into CSARSHEQFF.

This rearrangement joins TRBV11-2 to TRBJ2-3; TRBD2 agrees at 15 bases. The length of the CDR3 is 19 residues. In germline, CDR1 is SGHAT, CDR2 FQNNGV. The V gene end was trimmed by 4 bases and the J gene end by 0 bases; junction bases not matched to a gene: 8. For the CDR3, the DNA is TGTGCCAGCAGCTCGACCGGGACTAGCGGGAGGTGGAGCACAGATACGCAGTATTTT. Amino acids: CASSSTGTSGRWSTDTQYF.

This chain joins TRBV10-3 and TRBJ1-1; D is ambiguous. This CDR3 region has 13 residues. The V end lost 7 bases, the J end lost 3 bases, and 12 bases lay between the germline ends. Germline V CDR1 and CDR2: ENHRY, SYGVKD. Here the CDR3 reads CAITRSRHTEAFF. CDR3 sequence (DNA): TGTGCCATCACGCGAAGTCGGCACACTGAAGCTTTCTTT.

The genes are TRBV9 and TRBJ2-7, with 10 bases fitting TRBD2. The CDR3 runs 15 residues. CDR1 is SGDLS, CDR2 YYNGEE, per germline. Trimming removed 4 bases from V and 2 bases from J; junction bases left unmatched: 6. The CDR3 loop is CASSPGLAEAYEQYF. CDR3 nucleotides: TGTGCCAGCAGCCCCGGACTAGCGGAGGCCTACGAGCAGTACTTC.

This clone was recorded once. This chain joins TRBV15 and TRBJ2-7; D is perhaps TRBD1 (6 bases). V was trimmed by 3 bases and J by 6 bases, leaving 15 bases between them. CDR1 is LNHNV and CDR2 is YYDKDF in the germline V gene (reference sequence). CDR3 length: 14 amino acids. CDR3 region: CATSSSSQGREQYF. CDR3 DNA: TGTGCCACCAGCAGTTCCTCCCAGGGGCGCGAGCAGTACTTC.

The CDR3 nucleotides read TGTGCCAGCAGTTTAGCCAGGACAGATACGCAGTATTTT. Translating it yields CASSLARTDTQYF. The chain joins TRBV27 to TRBJ2-3; D is ambiguous. Germline CDR1 reads MNHEY; CDR2 reads SMNVEV (reference sequence). Trimming took off 2 bases at V and 3 bases at J, with 6 bases between the two ends. The CDR3 runs 13 residues.

V gene TRBV29-1 combines with J gene TRBJ2-7, with D maybe TRBD1 (5 bases). This CDR3 spans 13 amino acids. Per germline, CDR1 SQVTM and CDR2 ANQGSEA. Trimming took 4 bases from V and 0 from J, leaving 10 bases between them. Written as DNA, the CDR3 is TGCAGCGTTGTAGACAGATACTCCTACGAGCAGTACTTC. Protein: CSVVDRYSYEQYF.

The chain is built from TRBV9 and TRBJ1-2; 9 bases fit TRBD1. Germline V gene data show CDR1 as SGDLS and CDR2 as YYNGEE. The CDR3 sequence is 16 residues long. V gave up 5 bases and J gave up 3 bases; unmatched junction bases: 11. CDR3: CASRRGGQGYYYGYTF. The DNA of the CDR3 is TGTGCCAGCAGGAGGGGGGGACAGGGTTATTACTATGGCTACACCTTC.

This chain links TRBV29-1 with TRBJ1-2; tentative D call: TRBD1 (5 bases). CDR1 SQVTM and CDR2 ANQGSEA come from the germline V gene. This CDR3 is built from 14 residues. With 5 bases removed from V and 5 bases from J, the gap between germline ends came to 18 bases. CDR3 region: CSVRSRGACYGYTF. The CDR3 DNA is TGCAGCGTTAGATCCCGAGGGGCGTGTTATGGCTACACCTTC.

The chain has TRBV28 and TRBJ2-2; 9 bases line up with TRBD1. Germline CDR1 MDHEN, CDR2 SYDVKM. V gave up 3 bases and J gave up 1 base; unmatched junction bases: 3. This CDR3 is built from 16 residues. CDR3 sequence reads: CASSFGDRVNTGELFF. DNA of the CDR3: TGTGCCAGCAGTTTTGGGGACAGGGTGAACACCGGGGAGCTGTTTTTT. The complete variable domain, with remaining parts taken from reference TRBV28 and TRBJ2-2, reads DVKVTQSSRYLVKRTGEKVFLECVQDMDHENMFWYRQDPGLGLRLIYFSYDVKMKEKGDIPEGYSVSREKKERFSLILESASTNQTSMYLCASSFGDRVNTGELFFGEGSRLTVL.

The chain uses TRBV6-1 and TRBJ2-1; no clear D. Germline V gene sequence: CDR1 MNHNS, CDR2 SASEGT. The CDR3 has 13 amino acids. V lost 3 bases, J lost 6 bases, and 9 bases lay in between. The CDR3 loop is CASSDPRSNEQFF. For the CDR3, the DNA is TGTGCCAGCAGTGACCCCCGATCCAATGAGCAGTTCTTC.